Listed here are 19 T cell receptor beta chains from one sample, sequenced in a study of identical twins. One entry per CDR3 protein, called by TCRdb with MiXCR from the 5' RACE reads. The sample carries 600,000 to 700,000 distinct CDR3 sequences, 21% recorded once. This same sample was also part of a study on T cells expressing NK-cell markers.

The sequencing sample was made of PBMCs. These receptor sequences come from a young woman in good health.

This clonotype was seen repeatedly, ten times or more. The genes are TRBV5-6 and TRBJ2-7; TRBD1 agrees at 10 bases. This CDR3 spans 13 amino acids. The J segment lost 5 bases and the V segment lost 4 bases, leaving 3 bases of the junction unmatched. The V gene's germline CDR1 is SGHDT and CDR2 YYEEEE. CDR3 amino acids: CASSVTGGNEQYF. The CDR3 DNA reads TGTGCCAGCAGCGTGACAGGGGGCAACGAGCAGTACTTC. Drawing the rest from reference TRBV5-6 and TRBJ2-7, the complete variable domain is DAGVTQSPTHLIKTRGQQVTLRCSPKSGHDTVSWYQQALGQGPQFIFQYYEEEERQRGNFPDRFSGHQFPNYSSELNVNALLLGDSALYLCASSVTGGNEQYFGPGTRLTVT.

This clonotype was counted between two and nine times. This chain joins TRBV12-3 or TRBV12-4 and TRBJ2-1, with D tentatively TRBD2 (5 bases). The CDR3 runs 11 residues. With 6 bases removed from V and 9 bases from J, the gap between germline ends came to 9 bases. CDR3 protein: CASRRAGEQFF. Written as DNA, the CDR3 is TGTGCCAGCAGGAGGGCCGGTGAGCAGTTCTTC.

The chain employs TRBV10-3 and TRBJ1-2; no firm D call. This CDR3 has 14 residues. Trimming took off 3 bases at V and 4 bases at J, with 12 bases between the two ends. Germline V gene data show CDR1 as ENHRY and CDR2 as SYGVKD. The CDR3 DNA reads TGTGCCATCAGTGATTCCGGAGTTTTCTATGGCTACACCTTC. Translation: CAISDSGVFYGYTF.

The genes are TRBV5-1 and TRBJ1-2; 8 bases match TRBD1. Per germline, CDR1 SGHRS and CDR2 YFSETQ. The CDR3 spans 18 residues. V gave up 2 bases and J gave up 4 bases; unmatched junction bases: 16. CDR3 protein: CASSLQGGSPHARYGYTF. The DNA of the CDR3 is TGCGCCAGCAGCTTACAGGGGGGATCTCCCCACGCGCGCTATGGCTACACCTTC.

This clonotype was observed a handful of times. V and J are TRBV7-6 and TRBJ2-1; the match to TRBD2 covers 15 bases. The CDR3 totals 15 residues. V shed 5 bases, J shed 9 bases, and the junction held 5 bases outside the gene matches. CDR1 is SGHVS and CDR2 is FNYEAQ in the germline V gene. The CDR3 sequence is CASSRGLAGGREQFF. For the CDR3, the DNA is TGTGCCAGCAGCCGGGGACTAGCGGGAGGCCGTGAGCAGTTCTTC.

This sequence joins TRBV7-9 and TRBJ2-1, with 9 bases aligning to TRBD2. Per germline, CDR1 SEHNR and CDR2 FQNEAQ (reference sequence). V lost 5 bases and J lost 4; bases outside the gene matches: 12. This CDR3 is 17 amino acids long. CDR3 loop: CASSPKIAGVPYNEQFF. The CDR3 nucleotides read TGTGCCAGCAGCCCCAAGATAGCGGGGGTGCCGTACAATGAGCAGTTCTTC. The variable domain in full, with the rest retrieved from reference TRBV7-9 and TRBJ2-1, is DTGVSQNPRHKITKRGQNVTFRCDPISEHNRLYWYRQTLGQGPEFLTYFQNEAQLEKSRLLSDRFSAERPKGSFSTLEIQRTEQGDSAMYLCASSPKIAGVPYNEQFFGPGTRLTVL.

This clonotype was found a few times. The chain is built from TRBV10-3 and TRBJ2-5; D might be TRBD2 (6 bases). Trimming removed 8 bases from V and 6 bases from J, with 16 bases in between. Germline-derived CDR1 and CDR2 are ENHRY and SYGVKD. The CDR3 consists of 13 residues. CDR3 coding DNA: TGTGCCATCGGTGGCGGGATAGAACAGACCCAGTACTTC. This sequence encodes CAIGGGIEQTQYF.

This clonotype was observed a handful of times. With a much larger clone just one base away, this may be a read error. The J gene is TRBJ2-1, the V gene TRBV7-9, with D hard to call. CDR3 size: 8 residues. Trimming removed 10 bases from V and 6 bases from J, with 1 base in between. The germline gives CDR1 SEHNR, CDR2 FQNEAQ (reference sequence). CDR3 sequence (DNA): TGTGCCATCAATGAGCAGTTCTTC. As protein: CAINEQFF.

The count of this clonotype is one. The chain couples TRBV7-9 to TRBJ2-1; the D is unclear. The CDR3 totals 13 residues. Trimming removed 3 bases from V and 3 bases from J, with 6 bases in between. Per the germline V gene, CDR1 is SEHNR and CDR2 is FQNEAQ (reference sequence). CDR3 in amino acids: CASSLIDYNEQFF. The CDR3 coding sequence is TGTGCCAGCAGCTTGATAGACTACAATGAGCAGTTCTTC. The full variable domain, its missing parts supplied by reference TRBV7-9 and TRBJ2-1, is DTGVSQNPRHKITKRGQNVTFRCDPISEHNRLYWYRQTLGQGPEFLTYFQNEAQLEKSRLLSDRFSAERPKGSFSTLEIQRTEQGDSAMYLCASSLIDYNEQFFGPGTRLTVL.

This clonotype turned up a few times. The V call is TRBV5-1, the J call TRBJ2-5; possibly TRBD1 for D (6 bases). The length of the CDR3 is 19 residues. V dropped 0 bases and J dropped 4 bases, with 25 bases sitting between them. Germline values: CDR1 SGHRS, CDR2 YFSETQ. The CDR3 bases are TGCGCCAGCAGCTTGGGTATCGCTTCGGGACACCCAGGGAGAGAGACCCAGTACTTC. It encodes CASSLGIASGHPGRETQYF.

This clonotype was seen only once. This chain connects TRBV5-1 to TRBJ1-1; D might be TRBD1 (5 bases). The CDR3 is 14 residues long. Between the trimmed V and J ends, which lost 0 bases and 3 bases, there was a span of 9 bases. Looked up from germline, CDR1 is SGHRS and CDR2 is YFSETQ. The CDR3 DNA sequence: TGCGCCAGCAGCTTGGGGGGGTATTACACTGAAGCTTTCTTT. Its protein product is CASSLGGYYTEAFF.

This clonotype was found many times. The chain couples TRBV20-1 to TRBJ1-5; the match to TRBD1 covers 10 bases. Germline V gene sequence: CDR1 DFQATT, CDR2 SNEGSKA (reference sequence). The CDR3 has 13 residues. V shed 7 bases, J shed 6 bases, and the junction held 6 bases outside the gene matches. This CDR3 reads CSVPDRGLQPQHF. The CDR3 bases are TGCAGTGTCCCAGACAGGGGGCTTCAGCCCCAGCATTTT.

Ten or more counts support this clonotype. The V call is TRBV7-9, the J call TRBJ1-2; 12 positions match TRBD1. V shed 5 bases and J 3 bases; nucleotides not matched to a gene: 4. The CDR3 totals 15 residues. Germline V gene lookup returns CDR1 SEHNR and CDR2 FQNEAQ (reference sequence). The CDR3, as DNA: TGTGCCAGCAGCGCTGGGACAGGGGGCGACTATGGCTACACCTTC. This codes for CASSAGTGGDYGYTF.

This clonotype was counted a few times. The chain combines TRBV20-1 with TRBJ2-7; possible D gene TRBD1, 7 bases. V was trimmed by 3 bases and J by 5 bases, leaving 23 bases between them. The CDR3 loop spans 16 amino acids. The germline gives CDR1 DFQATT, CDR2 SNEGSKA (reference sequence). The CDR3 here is CSARATSGGRWDEQYF. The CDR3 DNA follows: TGCAGTGCTAGGGCTACTTCAGGGGGGCGTTGGGACGAGCAGTACTTC.

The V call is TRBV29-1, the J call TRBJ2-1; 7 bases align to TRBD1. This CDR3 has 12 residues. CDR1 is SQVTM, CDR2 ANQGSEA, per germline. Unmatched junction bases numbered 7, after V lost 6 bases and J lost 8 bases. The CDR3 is CSVRRQGDEQFF. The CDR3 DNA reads TGCAGCGTGCGCCGACAGGGTGATGAGCAGTTCTTC.

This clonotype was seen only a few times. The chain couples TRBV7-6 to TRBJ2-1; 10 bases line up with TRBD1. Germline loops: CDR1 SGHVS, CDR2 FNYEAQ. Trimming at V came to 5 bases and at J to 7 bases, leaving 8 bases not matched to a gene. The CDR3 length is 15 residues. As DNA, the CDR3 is TGTGCCAGCAGCGCATGGACAGGGGGTGAGAATGAGCAGTTCTTC. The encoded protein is CASSAWTGGENEQFF.

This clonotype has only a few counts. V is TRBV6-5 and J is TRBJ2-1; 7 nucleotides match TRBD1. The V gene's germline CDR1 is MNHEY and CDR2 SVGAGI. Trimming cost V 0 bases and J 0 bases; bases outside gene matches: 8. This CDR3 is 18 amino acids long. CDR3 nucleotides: TGTGCCAGCAGTTACTCCAGTAAGGGGGCGAGCTCCTACAATGAGCAGTTCTTC. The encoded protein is CASSYSSKGASSYNEQFF.

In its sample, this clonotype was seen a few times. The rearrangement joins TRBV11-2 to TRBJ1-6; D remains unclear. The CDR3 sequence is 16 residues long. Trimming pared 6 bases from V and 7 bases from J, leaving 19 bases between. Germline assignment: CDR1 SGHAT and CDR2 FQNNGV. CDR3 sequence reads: CASSSARGLENSPLHF. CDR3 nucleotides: TGTGCCAGCAGTTCCGCCCGAGGGCTGGAGAATTCACCCCTCCACTTT.

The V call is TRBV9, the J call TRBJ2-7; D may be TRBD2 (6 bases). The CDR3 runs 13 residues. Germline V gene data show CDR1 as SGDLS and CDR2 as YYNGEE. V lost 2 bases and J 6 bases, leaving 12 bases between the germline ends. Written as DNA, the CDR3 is TGTGCCAGCAGCGTGGGGGGAAGGAGCGAGCAGTACTTC. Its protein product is CASSVGGRSEQYF.